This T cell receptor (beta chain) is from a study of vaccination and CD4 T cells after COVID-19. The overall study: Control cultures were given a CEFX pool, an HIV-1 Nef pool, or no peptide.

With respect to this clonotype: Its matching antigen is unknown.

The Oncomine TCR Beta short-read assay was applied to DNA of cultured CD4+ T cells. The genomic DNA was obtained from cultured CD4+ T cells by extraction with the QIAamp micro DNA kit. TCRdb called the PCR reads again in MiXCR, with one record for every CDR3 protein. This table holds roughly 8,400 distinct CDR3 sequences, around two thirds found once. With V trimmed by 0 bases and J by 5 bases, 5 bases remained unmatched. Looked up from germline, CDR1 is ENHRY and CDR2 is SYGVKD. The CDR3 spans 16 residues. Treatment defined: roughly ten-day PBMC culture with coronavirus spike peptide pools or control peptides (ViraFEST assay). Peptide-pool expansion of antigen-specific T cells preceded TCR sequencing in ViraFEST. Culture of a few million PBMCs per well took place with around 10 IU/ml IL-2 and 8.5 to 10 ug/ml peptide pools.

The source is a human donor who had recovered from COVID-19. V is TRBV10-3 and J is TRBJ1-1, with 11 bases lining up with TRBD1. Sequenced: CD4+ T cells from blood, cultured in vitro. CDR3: CAISESPDRGRTEAFF. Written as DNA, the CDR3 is TGTGCCATCAGTGAGTCGCCGGACAGGGGGCGGACTGAAGCTTTCTTT.